This TCR beta chain originates from a study of blood T cell repertoires in COVID-19. Whole-study context: Samples taken during acute and convalescent COVID-19 were collected in the United States, Italy and Spain. From T cells, B-cell-depleted T cells, or PBMCs came the material, which was cDNA or gDNA.

Trimming removed 4 bases from V and 1 base from J; junction bases left unmatched: 9. Per germline, CDR1 LGHNA and CDR2 YNFKEQ. This CDR3 has 18 residues. In the source study's methods: Reference gene primer amplification gave estimated nucleated cell counts. TCRdb's copy holds only in-frame clones and misses some; the assay was immunoSEQ multiplex PCR. V and J calls and clone size are those listed in that table; D and trimming were worked out from the DNA. The table shows tens of thousands of clones, with about four fifths occurring only once. Sequencing was performed on peripheral blood. The TCR originated in a human donor in a cohort sampled during active COVID-19. The chain recombines TRBV4-2 with TRBJ2-3; 12 bases are a match to TRBD2. This CDR3 reads CASSPSGGALLGTDTQYF. In DNA form, the CDR3 reads TGTGCCAGCAGCCCTAGCGGGGGGGCTCTGCTTGGCACAGATACGCAGTATTTT.